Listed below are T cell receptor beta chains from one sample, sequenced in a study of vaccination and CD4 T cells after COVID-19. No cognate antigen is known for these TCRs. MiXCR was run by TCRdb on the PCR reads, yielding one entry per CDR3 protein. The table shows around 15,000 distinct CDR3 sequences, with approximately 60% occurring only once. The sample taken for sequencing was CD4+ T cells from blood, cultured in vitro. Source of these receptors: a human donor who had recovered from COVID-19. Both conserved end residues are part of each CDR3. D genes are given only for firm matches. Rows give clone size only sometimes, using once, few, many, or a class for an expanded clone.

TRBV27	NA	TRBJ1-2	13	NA	CASSSIAPWGYTF	TGTGCCAGCAGTTCCATAGCCCCATGGGGCTACACCTTC
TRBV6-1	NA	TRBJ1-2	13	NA	CASSPGSPSGYTF	TGTGCCAGCAGCCCGGGCAGTCCAAGTGGCTACACCTTC
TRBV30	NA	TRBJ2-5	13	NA	CAWSRQSQETQYF	TGTGCCTGGAGTAGGCAGTCCCAAGAGACCCAGTACTTC
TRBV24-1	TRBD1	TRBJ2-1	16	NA	CATSDLETGDFNEQFF	TGTGCCACCAGTGATTTGGAGACAGGGGATTTCAATGAGCAGTTCTTC
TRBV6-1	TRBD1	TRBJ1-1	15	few	CASSPRQGALAEAFF	TGTGCCAGCAGTCCCCGACAGGGGGCTCTTGCTGAAGCTTTCTTT
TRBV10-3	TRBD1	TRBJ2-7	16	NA	CAISPGTGRGGYEQYF	TGTGCCATCAGCCCCGGGACAGGGAGGGGAGGGTACGAGCAGTACTTC
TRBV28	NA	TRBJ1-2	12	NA	CVSSLLRVGYTF	TGTGTCAGCAGTTTATTGAGGGTCGGCTACACCTTC
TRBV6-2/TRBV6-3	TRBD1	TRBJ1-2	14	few	CASSYGDRGDRYTF	TGTGCCAGCAGTTACGGGGACAGGGGAGATCGCTACACCTTC
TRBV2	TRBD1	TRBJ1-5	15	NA	CASRAGTGGGQPQHF	TGTGCCAGCAGGGCCGGGACAGGGGGTGGTCAGCCCCAGCATTTT
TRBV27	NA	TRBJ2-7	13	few	CASSFREHYEQYF	TGTGCCAGCAGTTTCCGGGAACACTACGAGCAGTACTTC
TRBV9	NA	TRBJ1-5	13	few	CASSVMEDQPQHF	TGTGCCAGCAGCGTAATGGAGGATCAGCCCCAGCATTTT
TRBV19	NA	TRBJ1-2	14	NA	CASMPGTQNYGYTF	TGTGCCAGTATGCCCGGTACCCAAAACTATGGCTACACCTTC
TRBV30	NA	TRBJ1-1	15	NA	CAWSTRLGGNTEAFF	TGTGCCTGGAGTACTCGTCTAGGGGGGAACACTGAAGCTTTCTTT
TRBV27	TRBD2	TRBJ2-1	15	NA	CASGRAGVTYNEQFF	TGTGCCAGCGGTCGAGCGGGAGTGACCTACAATGAGCAGTTCTTC
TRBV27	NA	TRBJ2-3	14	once	CASSLSDPTDTQYF	TGTGCCAGCAGTTTATCGGACCCCACAGATACGCAGTATTTT